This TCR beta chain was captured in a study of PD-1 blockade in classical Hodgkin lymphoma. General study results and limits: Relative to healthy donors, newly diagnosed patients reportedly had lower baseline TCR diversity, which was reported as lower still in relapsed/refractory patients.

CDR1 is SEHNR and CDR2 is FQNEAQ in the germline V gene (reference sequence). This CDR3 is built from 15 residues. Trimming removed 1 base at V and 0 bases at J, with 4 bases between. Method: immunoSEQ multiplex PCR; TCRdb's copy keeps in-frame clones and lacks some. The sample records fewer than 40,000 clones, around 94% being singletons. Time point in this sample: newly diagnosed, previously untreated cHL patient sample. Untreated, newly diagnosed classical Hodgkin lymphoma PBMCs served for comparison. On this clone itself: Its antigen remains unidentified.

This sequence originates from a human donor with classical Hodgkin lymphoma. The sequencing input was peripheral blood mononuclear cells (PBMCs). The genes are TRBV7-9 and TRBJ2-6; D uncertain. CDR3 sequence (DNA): TGTGCCAGCAGCTTAGACGGCTCTGGGGCCAACGTCCTGACTTTC. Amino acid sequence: CASSLDGSGANVLTF.